The source of this T cell receptor beta chain is a study of T cell responses to AZD1222 COVID-19 vaccine. General study points: Repertoire samples came only from after the peak T cell response. Increases in Spike-specific TCR breadth and depth were seen after two AZD1222 doses.

Sequenced by immunoSEQ multiplex PCR; TCRdb stores in-frame clones only, minus some. The repertoire holds about 130,000 clones, with roughly 88% as singletons. Note on this clone: Its specificity is not known.

V lost 3 bases, J lost 4 bases, and 12 bases lay in between. There are 14 residues in the CDR3. The germline V gene encodes CDR1 SGHTA and CDR2 FQGNSA. The source is an adult in good health. This sequence joins TRBV7-2 and TRBJ2-5; D possibly uses TRBD1 or TRBD2 (5 bases each). The material sequenced was peripheral blood, taken on day 0 of MenACWY control vaccination. The CDR3 loop is CASSFITGGETQYF. DNA for the CDR3: TGTGCCAGCAGCTTCATCACTGGGGGAGAGACCCAGTACTTC.